This T cell receptor (beta chain) was recovered during a study of shared clonotypes between healthy human individuals. Assay used: immunoSEQ multiplex PCR; TCRdb lists only in-frame clones, some missing. This table has about 750,000 clones, nearly 95% appearing once. The V gene lost 4 bases and the J gene lost 5 bases, with 18 bases spanning the gap. Per germline, CDR1 SGHDN and CDR2 FVKESK. CDR3 length equals 15 residues. CD45RO-negative cells were positively selected for CCR7, leaving out terminally differentiated effector memory CD45RA+ cells. The sequenced sample was naive CD8+ T cells sorted from blood. This clonotype was obtained from a man aged 25-45 years in good health. V usage is TRBV14 and J usage is TRBJ2-7; D may correspond to TRBD1 or TRBD2 (6 bases each). CDR3 loop: CASSLKTRRGNEQYF. The CDR3 nucleotides read TGTGCCAGCAGCCTAAAAACAAGGAGGGGGAACGAGCAGTACTTC.